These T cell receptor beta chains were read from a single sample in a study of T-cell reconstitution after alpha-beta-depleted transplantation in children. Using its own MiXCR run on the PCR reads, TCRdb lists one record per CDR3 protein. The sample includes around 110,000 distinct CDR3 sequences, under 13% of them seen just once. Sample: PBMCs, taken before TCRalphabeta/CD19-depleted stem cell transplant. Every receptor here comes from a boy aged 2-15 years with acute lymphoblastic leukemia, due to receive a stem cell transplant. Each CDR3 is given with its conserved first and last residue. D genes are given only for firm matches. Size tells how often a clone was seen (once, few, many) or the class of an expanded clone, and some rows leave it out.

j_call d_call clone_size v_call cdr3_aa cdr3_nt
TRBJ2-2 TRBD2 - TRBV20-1 CSAPASGPNTGELFF TGCAGTGCTCCAGCTAGCGGGCCCAACACCGGGGAGCTGTTTTTT
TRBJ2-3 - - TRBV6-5 CASSNRGATPTDTQYF TGTGCCAGCAGTAACCGAGGGGCAACCCCCACAGATACGCAGTATTTT
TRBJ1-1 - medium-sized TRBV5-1 CASSLEDGHTEAFF TGCGCCAGCAGCTTGGAAGACGGTCACACTGAAGCTTTCTTT
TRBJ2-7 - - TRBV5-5 CASSLTGQYEQYF TGTGCCAGCAGCCTCACCGGACAGTACGAGCAGTACTTC
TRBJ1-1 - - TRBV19 CASSTVYREMNTEAFF TGTGCCAGTAGTACAGTCTACAGGGAAATGAACACTGAAGCTTTCTTT
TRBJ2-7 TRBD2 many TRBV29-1 CSVTPLAGPPYEQYF TGCAGCGTGACCCCTCTAGCGGGGCCCCCCTACGAGCAGTACTTC
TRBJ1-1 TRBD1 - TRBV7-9 CASLMTGSNTEAFF TGTGCCAGCCTTATGACAGGGAGTAACACTGAAGCTTTCTTT
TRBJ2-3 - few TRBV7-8 CASSYSGTFSTDTQYF TGTGCCAGCAGCTACTCCGGGACATTTTCCACAGATACGCAGTATTTT
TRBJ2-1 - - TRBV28 CASSQARDWPNEQFF TGTGCCAGCAGTCAAGCCCGGGACTGGCCCAATGAGCAGTTCTTC
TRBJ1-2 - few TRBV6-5 CASSSGNGYTF TGTGCCAGCAGTTCTGGGAATGGCTACACCTTC
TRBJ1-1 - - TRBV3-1 CASSQKGMNTEAFF TGTGCCAGCAGCCAAAAAGGGATGAACACTGAAGCTTTCTTT
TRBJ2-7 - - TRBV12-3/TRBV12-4 CASSLGAESVFYF TGTGCCAGCAGTTTAGGGGCGGAGAGCGTTTTTTACTTC
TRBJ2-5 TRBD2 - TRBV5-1 CASSLEASGNLGTQYF TGCGCCAGCAGCTTGGAGGCTAGCGGAAATCTAGGGACCCAGTACTTC
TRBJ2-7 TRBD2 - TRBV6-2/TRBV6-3 CASRLLGTSAYEQYF TGTGCCAGCAGGCTCCTCGGGACTAGCGCCTACGAGCAGTACTTC
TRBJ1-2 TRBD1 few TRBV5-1 CASSSQGANYGYTF TGCGCCAGCAGCTCACAGGGGGCTAACTATGGCTACACCTTC
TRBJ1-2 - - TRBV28 CASSRDYGYTF TGTGCCAGCAGTCGGGACTATGGCTACACCTTC
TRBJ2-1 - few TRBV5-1 CASSLLGSHEQFF TGCGCCAGCAGCCTCCTTGGGTCCCATGAGCAGTTCTTC
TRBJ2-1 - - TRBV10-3 CAISGNSYEQFF TGTGCCATCAGTGGGAATAGTTATGAGCAGTTCTTC
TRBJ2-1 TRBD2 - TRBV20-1 CCARDPFQRGGVNEQFF TGCTGTGCTAGAGATCCCTTTCAGAGGGGAGGGGTCAATGAGCAGTTCTTC
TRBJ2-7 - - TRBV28 CASSSSGERASYEQYF TGTGCCAGCAGTTCCTCGGGGGAGCGGGCGTCCTACGAGCAGTACTTC
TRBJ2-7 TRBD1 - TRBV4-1 CASSPTGFDEEYF TGCGCCAGCAGCCCGACAGGGTTTGACGAGGAGTACTTC
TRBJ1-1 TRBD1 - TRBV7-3 CASSPGQDRINTEAFF TGTGCCAGCAGCCCGGGACAGGACCGCATTAACACTGAAGCTTTCTTT
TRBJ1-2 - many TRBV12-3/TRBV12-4 CASSPAGNYGYTF TGTGCCAGCAGTCCAGCAGGGAACTATGGCTACACCTTC
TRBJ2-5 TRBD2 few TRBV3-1 CASSHGGLAGETQYF TGTGCCAGCAGCCATGGGGGACTAGCGGGAGAGACCCAGTACTTC